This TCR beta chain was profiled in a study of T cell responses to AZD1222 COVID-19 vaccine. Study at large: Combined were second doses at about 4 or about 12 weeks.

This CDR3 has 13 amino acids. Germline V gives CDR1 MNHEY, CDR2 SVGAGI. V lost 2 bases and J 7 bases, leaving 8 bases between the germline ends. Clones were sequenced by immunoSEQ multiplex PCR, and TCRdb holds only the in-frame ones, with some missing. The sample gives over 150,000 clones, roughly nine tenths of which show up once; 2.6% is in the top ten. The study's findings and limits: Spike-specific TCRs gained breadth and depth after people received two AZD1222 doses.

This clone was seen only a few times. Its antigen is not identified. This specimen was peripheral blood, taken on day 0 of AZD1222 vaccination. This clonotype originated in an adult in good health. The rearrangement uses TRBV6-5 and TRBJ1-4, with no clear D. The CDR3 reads CASSYSAGEKLFF. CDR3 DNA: TGTGCCAGCAGTTACAGCGCGGGTGAAAAACTGTTTTTT.